One sample yielded the 22 T cell receptor beta chains listed below, sequenced in a study of identical twins' blood T cells. TCRdb redid the calling of the 5' RACE reads with MiXCR, one entry per CDR3 protein. The table includes 300,000 to 450,000 distinct CDR3 sequences, more than 25% detected once. The source material was PBMCs. The receptors were gathered from a woman aged 18 to 55 in good health.

The chain combines TRBV19 with TRBJ1-3; D gene ambiguous. Trimming pared 3 bases from V and 1 base from J, leaving 25 bases between. Germline loops: CDR1 LNHDA, CDR2 SQIVND (reference sequence). There are 20 residues in the CDR3. This CDR3 is CASSIGSLFEGTESGNTIYF. The CDR3 DNA is TGTGCCAGTAGTATCGGGAGTTTGTTCGAGGGTACGGAGTCTGGAAACACCATATATTTT.

CDR3 amino acids: CASRTTQGPLSTDTQYF. The CDR3 DNA sequence: TGTGCCAGTAGGACCACCCAGGGCCCACTTAGCACAGATACGCAGTATTTT. The rearrangement joins TRBV19 to TRBJ2-3; TRBD1 is a possible D gene (5 bases). CDR1 and CDR2 (germline): LNHDA, SQIVND (reference sequence). This CDR3 comprises 17 residues. The V and J ends lost 6 bases and 0 bases respectively, with 19 bases between them.

At least ten counts were recorded for this clonotype. This chain's CDR3 is CASSETIQRNEQFF. The CDR3 bases are TGTGCCAGCAGTGAAACGATACAACGGAATGAGCAGTTCTTC. This sequence joins TRBV2 and TRBJ2-1; D unresolved. CDR3 length: 14 amino acids. CDR1 SNHLY and CDR2 FYNNEI come from the germline V gene. The V and J ends lost 2 bases and 7 bases respectively, with 12 bases between them.

This clonotype has just a few counts. V usage is TRBV9 and J usage is TRBJ1-1; 8 nucleotides line up with TRBD1. Germline assignment: CDR1 SGDLS and CDR2 YYNGEE. The CDR3 extends over 17 amino acids. V shed 0 bases and J 0 bases; nucleotides not matched to a gene: 7. CDR3 region: CASSVVPGTGMNTEAFF. In DNA form, the CDR3 reads TGTGCCAGCAGCGTAGTACCAGGGACAGGTATGAACACTGAAGCTTTCTTT.

Comment on this clonotype: One end of the junction varies from germline; a read error may be responsible. J is TRBJ2-1 and V is TRBV20-1, with D possibly matching TRBD2 (6 bases). The CDR3 has 13 residues. The germline CDR1 and CDR2 sequences are DFQATT and SNEGSKA (reference sequence). CDR3 in DNA: TGCAGTACCGGGACTTCTACATACAATGAGCAGCTCTTC. It specifies CSTGTSTYNEQLF.

There are a few counts of this clonotype. This chain links TRBV6-5 with TRBJ1-3; 9 nucleotides agree with TRBD1. V was pared by 2 bases and J by 2 bases, with 4 bases of the junction left unmatched. CDR1 is MNHEY, CDR2 SVGAGI, per germline. This CDR3 spans 16 amino acids. The CDR3 loop reads CASSYRRDRAGNTIYF. In DNA, the CDR3 is TGTGCCAGCAGTTACCGCCGGGACAGGGCTGGAAACACCATATATTTT.

The genes are TRBV5-1 and TRBJ1-1; possibly TRBD1 for D (6 bases). There are 13 residues in the CDR3. CDR1 SGHRS and CDR2 YFSETQ come from the germline V gene. Trimming removed 2 bases from V and 11 bases from J, with 16 bases in between. The CDR3 DNA sequence: TGCGCCAGCAGCTTAGAACAGGGTTTCGGGGCTTTCTTT. Translating it yields CASSLEQGFGAFF.

The chain has TRBV5-5 and TRBJ2-7; 9 nucleotides match TRBD1. V shed 2 bases, J shed 4 bases, and the junction held 4 bases outside the gene matches. The CDR3 runs 14 residues. Per germline, CDR1 SGHKS and CDR2 YYEKEE (reference sequence). CDR3 sequence (DNA): TGTGCCAGCAGCTTTACAGGGGGCGCGTACGAGCAGTACTTC. Its protein is CASSFTGGAYEQYF.

This clonotype has just a few counts. J is TRBJ1-1 and V is TRBV20-1; TRBD1 agrees at 7 bases. The ends lost 3 bases at V and 7 bases at J; junction bases unmatched: 8. Germline CDR1 DFQATT, CDR2 SNEGSKA (reference sequence). The CDR3 extends over 13 amino acids. The CDR3 region has the DNA TGCAGTGCTAGTGGTGCAGGGGGTCATGAAGCTTTCTTT. Its protein product is CSASGAGGHEAFF.

The CDR3 sequence is CASSESGNSPLHF. CDR3 sequence (DNA): TGTGCCAGCAGTGAATCGGGGAATTCACCCCTCCACTTT. The chain employs TRBV2 and TRBJ1-6; D is unclear. CDR1 SNHLY and CDR2 FYNNEI come from the germline V gene. The CDR3 consists of 13 residues. V was clipped by 2 bases and J by 7 bases, with 6 bases between them.

The V and J genes are TRBV12-3 or TRBV12-4 and TRBJ2-1; D may be TRBD2 (5 bases). Trimming took 2 bases from V and 0 from J, leaving 14 bases between them. CDR3 length: 17 residues. The CDR3 coding sequence is TGTGCCAGCAGTTTAAATCGGGGTAATAACTCCTACAATGAGCAGTTCTTC. As protein: CASSLNRGNNSYNEQFF.

This clonotype turned up a few times. The chain joins TRBV7-9 to TRBJ2-3; TRBD2 aligns across 11 bases. V gave up 4 bases and J gave up 6 bases; unmatched junction bases: 9. The germline gives CDR1 SEHNR, CDR2 FQNEAQ (reference sequence). The length of the CDR3 is 16 residues. CDR3 sequence: CASSSIVAGGPDTQYF. The CDR3 DNA sequence: TGTGCCAGCAGCTCCATCGTAGCGGGAGGGCCGGATACGCAGTATTTT.

This chain links TRBV12-3 or TRBV12-4 with TRBJ1-1; D remains unclear. The CDR3 is 14 amino acids. With 5 bases removed from V and 6 bases from J, the gap between germline ends came to 16 bases. The CDR3 DNA reads as TGTGCCAGCAGTCCCCCCCGGGATTGCCCTGAAGCTTTCTTT. It encodes CASSPPRDCPEAFF.

This clonotype was seen a few times. V gene TRBV9 combines with J gene TRBJ2-2; 10 bases match TRBD2. Germline CDR1 reads SGDLS; CDR2 reads YYNGEE. This CDR3 is 16 amino acids long. The junction had 10 bases not matched to a gene; V was cut back by 5 bases and J by 6 bases. The CDR3 is CASSGIAGGSPGELFF. As DNA, the CDR3 is TGTGCCAGCAGTGGAATAGCGGGGGGTTCTCCCGGGGAGCTGTTTTTT.

V usage is TRBV6-4 and J usage is TRBJ2-7; D ambiguous. CDR1 is MRHNA and CDR2 is SNTAGT in the germline V gene. This CDR3 contains 13 residues. The ends were cut back, 0 bases at V and 5 bases at J, with 8 bases in the middle. The CDR3 nucleotides are TGTGCCAGCAGTGACTCTAGCAGCAACGAGCAGTACTTC. It specifies CASSDSSSNEQYF.

As regards this clonotype: This may come from a read error, since a much larger clone is one base off. The chain joins TRBV24-1 to TRBJ1-4; tentative D call: TRBD1 (5 bases). CDR3 length: 15 amino acids. Germline loops: CDR1 KGHDR, CDR2 SFDVKD. The CDR3 loop is CVTPGLPSTNEKLFF. Written as DNA, the CDR3 is TGTGTCACCCCGGGACTCCCTTCAACTAATGAAAAACTGTTTTTT.

This clonotype was seen many times. The J gene is TRBJ1-2, the V gene TRBV6-6, with D maybe TRBD1 (5 bases). Looked up from germline, CDR1 is MNHNY and CDR2 is SVGAGI (reference sequence). V was shortened by 1 base and J by 8 bases, with 11 bases between the two germline ends. The CDR3 is made up of 13 amino acids. The CDR3 DNA follows: TGTGCCAGCAGTTACTTGGGGGGGAAGGGCTACACCTTC. Residues: CASSYLGGKGYTF.

The rearrangement links TRBV4-3 to TRBJ2-2, with D maybe TRBD2 (6 bases). Trimming pared 3 bases from V and 2 bases from J, leaving 19 bases between. The CDR3 totals 18 residues. Germline V CDR1 and CDR2: LGHNA, YSLEER. The CDR3 sequence is CASSHWDCALFNTGELFF. CDR3 coding DNA: TGCGCCAGCAGCCATTGGGACTGCGCCCTCTTCAACACCGGGGAGCTGTTTTTT.

This clonotype was counted only a few times. At one end the junction does not follow the germline gene, possibly because of a read error. This chain links TRBV7-6 with TRBJ2-7, with D perhaps TRBD1 or TRBD2 (7 bases each). There are 15 residues in the CDR3. The germline gives CDR1 SGHVS, CDR2 FNYEAQ. The CDR3 sequence is CASSRREGANYRVNF. DNA for the CDR3: TGTGCCAGCAGCCGGAGGGAGGGGGCAAACTACAGGGTCAACTTC.

The rearrangement joins TRBV6-1 to TRBJ1-5; D possibly corresponds to TRBD1 (6 bases). In germline, CDR1 is MNHNS, CDR2 SASEGT. V lost 8 bases and J lost 5, with 10 bases in between. This CDR3 contains 12 residues. CDR3 sequence: CASGGGYQPQHF. The CDR3, as DNA: TGTGCCAGCGGAGGGGGTTATCAGCCCCAGCATTTT.

This clonotype was found a few times. The chain has TRBV4-1 and TRBJ2-1; TRBD2 aligns across 7 bases. The germline V gene has CDR1 MGHRA and CDR2 YSYEKL. The CDR3 totals 14 residues. The trim removed 3 bases at V and 3 bases at J, leaving 2 bases unmatched. CDR3 region: CASSQREHYNEQFF. For the CDR3, the DNA is TGCGCCAGCAGCCAGCGGGAGCACTACAATGAGCAGTTCTTC.

The chain employs TRBV29-1 and TRBJ1-1, with TRBD1 matching over 7 bases. The germline CDR1 and CDR2 sequences are SQVTM and ANQGSEA. Trimming took 0 bases from V and 2 from J; bases not matched to a gene: 3. This CDR3 has 14 amino acids. Written as DNA, the CDR3 is TGCAGCGTTGAAGACAGGGGGTTAAACACTGAAGCTTTCTTT. Protein: CSVEDRGLNTEAFF.